This is a list of T cell receptor beta chains from one sample in a study. TCRdb re-analysed the 5' RACE reads in MiXCR, keeping a single row per CDR3 protein. Of some 64,000 distinct CDR3 sequences listed, 22% are singletons. Sequencing was done on a sample of memory CD4+ T cells sorted from a lymph node. These receptors all come from a female donor with breast cancer. Both conserved end residues are part of each CDR3. D genes are given only for firm matches. Size tells how often a clone was seen (once, few, many) or the class of an expanded clone, and some rows leave it out.

clone size: NA; D gene: TRBD2; V gene: TRBV7-2; J gene: TRBJ2-5; CDR3 DNA: TGTGCCAGCAGCTTAGGACTAGCGGTACAAGAGACCCAGTACTTC; CDR3 protein: CASSLGLAVQETQYF
clone size: NA; D gene: NA; V gene: TRBV6-1; J gene: TRBJ2-7; CDR3 DNA: TGTGCCAGCAGTCCCAGCAGGCTAAGAGGGGGCTACGAGCAGTACTTC; CDR3 protein: CASSPSRLRGGYEQYF
clone size: NA; D gene: NA; V gene: TRBV5-1; J gene: TRBJ1-2; CDR3 DNA: TGCGCCAGCAGCTCCGGGGATAGATGGGGTGGCACCTTC; CDR3 protein: CASSSGDRWGGTF
clone size: few; D gene: TRBD2; V gene: TRBV6-2/TRBV6-3; J gene: TRBJ2-5; CDR3 DNA: TGTGCCACCCGGGAACTAGCGACGGTGACCCAGTACTTC; CDR3 protein: CATRELATVTQYF
clone size: few; D gene: NA; V gene: TRBV12-3/TRBV12-4; J gene: TRBJ1-5; CDR3 DNA: TGTGCCAGCCGTTTCGGCAATCAGCCCCAGCATTTT; CDR3 protein: CASRFGNQPQHF
clone size: NA; D gene: TRBD2; V gene: TRBV6-2/TRBV6-3; J gene: TRBJ2-3; CDR3 DNA: TGTGCCAGCCGGGATCCTAGCGGGAGGACAGATACGCAGTATTTT; CDR3 protein: CASRDPSGRTDTQYF
clone size: NA; D gene: NA; V gene: TRBV6-6; J gene: TRBJ1-2; CDR3 DNA: TGTGCCAGCAGCCCGGGGACCCTTAACTATGGCTACACCTTC; CDR3 protein: CASSPGTLNYGYTF
clone size: few; D gene: TRBD1; V gene: TRBV5-4; J gene: TRBJ2-5; CDR3 DNA: TGTGCCAGCAGCTCGGGACAGAAAGAGACCCAGTACTTC; CDR3 protein: CASSSGQKETQYF
clone size: NA; D gene: TRBD1; V gene: TRBV5-4; J gene: TRBJ2-6; CDR3 DNA: TGTGCCAGCAGTTCCGGACAGGGTCTGTCTGGGGCCAACGTCCTGACTTTC; CDR3 protein: CASSSGQGLSGANVLTF
clone size: NA; D gene: NA; V gene: TRBV7-3; J gene: TRBJ2-3; CDR3 DNA: TGTGCCAGCAGCTTAATGAGTCAGGCAGATACGCAGTATTTT; CDR3 protein: CASSLMSQADTQYF
clone size: NA; D gene: NA; V gene: TRBV6-1; J gene: TRBJ2-3; CDR3 DNA: TGTGCCAGCTCGGAGGGCCCTAGCACAGATACGCAGTATTTT; CDR3 protein: CASSEGPSTDTQYF
clone size: few; D gene: NA; V gene: TRBV27; J gene: TRBJ1-6; CDR3 DNA: TGTGCCAGCCAAATCTCGGGCAATTCACCCCTCCACTTT; CDR3 protein: CASQISGNSPLHF
clone size: NA; D gene: NA; V gene: TRBV18; J gene: TRBJ1-1; CDR3 DNA: TGTGCCAGCTCCCCCATGTTCTCTGAAGCTTTCTTT; CDR3 protein: CASSPMFSEAFF
clone size: few; D gene: NA; V gene: TRBV6-2/TRBV6-3; J gene: TRBJ2-5; CDR3 DNA: TGTGCCAGCAGTCATCAGGCAGGGGAGACCCAGTACTTC; CDR3 protein: CASSHQAGETQYF
clone size: few; D gene: NA; V gene: TRBV24-1; J gene: TRBJ1-2; CDR3 DNA: TGTGCCACCAGTGACCCCCAGACGGCCCGCTATGGCTACACCTTC; CDR3 protein: CATSDPQTARYGYTF
clone size: NA; D gene: NA; V gene: TRBV13; J gene: TRBJ2-7; CDR3 DNA: TGTGCCAGCAGCAGGACACACTATGGGCAGTACTTC; CDR3 protein: CASSRTHYGQYF
clone size: NA; D gene: NA; V gene: TRBV5-1; J gene: TRBJ1-1; CDR3 DNA: TGCGCCAGCAGCAAACAGGGCTTCACTGAAGCTTTCTTT; CDR3 protein: CASSKQGFTEAFF
clone size: few; D gene: NA; V gene: TRBV27; J gene: TRBJ1-2; CDR3 DNA: TGTGCCAGCAGCCAGGGCAGAAGCTATGGCTACACCTTC; CDR3 protein: CASSQGRSYGYTF
clone size: few; D gene: NA; V gene: TRBV5-5; J gene: TRBJ2-7; CDR3 DNA: TGTGCCAGCAGCTTGACCCTCCCCAGTTTAGGTATATACGAGCAGTACTTC; CDR3 protein: CASSLTLPSLGIYEQYF
clone size: many; D gene: NA; V gene: TRBV4-2; J gene: TRBJ1-1; CDR3 DNA: TGTGCCAGCAGCCAGGTGAACTTCAACACTGAAGCTTTCTTT; CDR3 protein: CASSQVNFNTEAFF
clone size: many; D gene: NA; V gene: TRBV20-1; J gene: TRBJ1-6; CDR3 DNA: TGCAGTGCTAGGGACAGCGGTAATTCACCCCTCCACTTT; CDR3 protein: CSARDSGNSPLHF